These 20 T cell receptor beta chains share one sample of origin, sequenced in a study of radiotherapy plus CTLA-4 blockade in lung cancer. The repertoire was sequenced with immunoSEQ multiplex PCR; TCRdb's copy has only in-frame clones and lacks some. Among some 41,000 clones listed, 65% to 70% were seen once. Sequenced here: peripheral blood, sampled from a patient treated with radiotherapy plus ipilimumab. Receptor source: a human donor with non-small cell lung cancer who had a partial response to radiotherapy plus ipilimumab.

Details on this clone: One end of the junction fails to match germline, which may point to a read error. This chain links TRBV30 with TRBJ2-3; TRBD1 is a possible D gene (7 bases). The CDR3 loop spans 12 amino acids. Germline V gives CDR1 GTSNPN, CDR2 SVGIG (reference sequence). The CDR3 protein is CAWSAPTRGEVF. In nucleotides, the CDR3 is TGTGCCTGGAGTGCCCCTACCAGGGGGGAGGTATTT.

V usage is TRBV29-1 and J usage is TRBJ2-7; D is perhaps TRBD2 (5 bases). CDR3 length: 14 amino acids. From germline, CDR1 is SQVTM and CDR2 ANQGSEA. Trimming left V 5 bases short and J 0 bases short, with 14 bases between. CDR3 in DNA: TGCAGCGTTATTGAGCCCGGAGGCTCCTACGAGCAGTACTTC. It codes for CSVIEPGGSYEQYF.

This clone was observed a single time. The rearrangement uses TRBV29-1 and TRBJ2-7, with TRBD1 identical over 9 bases. V shed 4 bases and J 1 base; nucleotides not matched to a gene: 2. The CDR3 covers 13 residues. Germline V gene sequence: CDR1 SQVTM, CDR2 ANQGSEA. The CDR3 reads CSVGGTGSYEQYF. DNA of the CDR3: TGCAGCGTTGGGGGGACAGGGTCCTACGAGCAGTACTTC.

The chain recombines TRBV19 with TRBJ2-3; 8 bases line up with TRBD2. Germline assignment: CDR1 LNHDA and CDR2 SQIVND (reference sequence). V trimming: 6 bases; J trimming: 5 bases; junction bases outside the gene matches: 1. The CDR3 totals 12 residues. DNA of the CDR3: TGTGCCAGTAGGCTAGCGGGAGATACGCAGTATTTT. Translating it yields CASRLAGDTQYF.

In this sample, this clone turned up a few times. This chain links TRBV6-5 with TRBJ1-1; D may be TRBD1 (5 bases). CDR1 is MNHEY and CDR2 is SVGAGI in the germline V gene. This CDR3 has 15 residues. V was pared by 4 bases and J by 1 base, with 13 bases between. This CDR3 reads CASSSGGRRNTEAFF. The DNA for the CDR3 is TGTGCCAGCAGTTCTGGGGGGAGAAGGAACACTGAAGCTTTCTTT.

J is TRBJ2-3 and V is TRBV13; no clear D gene. CDR1 and CDR2 (germline): PRHDT, FYEKMQ (reference sequence). V was cut by 5 bases and J by 6 bases, with 9 bases left in between. The CDR3 has 12 residues. CDR3 nucleotide sequence: TGTGCCAGCAGCGTATACATGGATACGCAGTATTTT. It translates to CASSVYMDTQYF.

V gene TRBV6-5 combines with J gene TRBJ1-6; TRBD1 aligns across 7 bases. Germline V gives CDR1 MNHEY, CDR2 SVGAGI. The CDR3 contains 14 residues. The ends lost 8 bases at V and 4 bases at J; junction bases unmatched: 5. CDR3 in amino acids: CASQGVTYNSPLHF. CDR3 bases: TGTGCCAGCCAGGGGGTCACTTATAATTCACCCCTCCACTTT.

This clone has just one count. The rearrangement joins TRBV6-1 to TRBJ2-2, with 8 bases matching TRBD1. Germline V gene sequence: CDR1 MNHNS, CDR2 SASEGT. V lost 8 bases, J lost 1 base, and 3 bases stayed unmatched. This CDR3 has 14 amino acids. CDR3 sequence reads: CASGGTGNTGELFF. The DNA of the CDR3 is TGTGCCAGCGGAGGGACAGGGAACACCGGGGAGCTGTTTTTT.

In its sample, this clone was seen a few times. CDR3 protein: CASSYTPGEPQHF. DNA for the CDR3: TGTGCCAGCAGTTACACTCCGGGGGAGCCCCAGCATTTT. V is TRBV6-6 and J is TRBJ1-5; TRBD1 is a possible D gene (5 bases). Germline lookup yields CDR1 MNHNY and CDR2 SVGAGI (reference sequence). This CDR3 region has 13 residues. V lost 2 bases to trimming and J lost 8 bases, with 10 bases between them.

The chain employs TRBV2 and TRBJ1-2; no clear D. V shed 7 bases and J shed 3 bases, with 6 bases lying between them. The germline CDR1 and CDR2 sequences are SNHLY and FYNNEI. This CDR3 contains 11 residues. CDR3 sequence (DNA): TGTGCCAGCACACACCACTATGGCTACACCTTC. Its translation: CASTHHYGYTF.

The chain is built from TRBV6-6 and TRBJ2-5, with D perhaps TRBD1 (5 bases). With 6 bases removed from V and 0 bases from J, the gap between germline ends came to 11 bases. The CDR3 runs to 14 residues. Germline CDR1 and CDR2: MNHNY and SVGAGI (reference sequence). The CDR3 spells CASSRDSYQETQYF. CDR3 in DNA: TGTGCCAGCAGCCGCGACAGCTACCAAGAGACCCAGTACTTC.

The chain carries TRBV6-1 and TRBJ1-1; D is perhaps TRBD1 (5 bases). The CDR3 runs to 13 residues. CDR1 MNHNS and CDR2 SASEGT come from the germline V gene. V lost 5 bases and J lost 1, with 8 bases in between. Written as DNA, the CDR3 is TGTGCCAGCAGTATGACAGAGAACACTGAAGCTTTCTTT. It codes for CASSMTENTEAFF.

The chain is built from TRBV10-1 and TRBJ1-1; 8 nucleotides line up with TRBD1. The CDR3 has 13 residues. Germline trimming cut 10 bases from V and 3 bases from J; bases unmatched to any gene: 7. Germline CDR1 reads WNHNN; CDR2 reads SYGVQD (reference sequence). The CDR3 spells CATPDRVDTEAFF. CDR3 sequence (DNA): TGCGCCACCCCGGACAGGGTTGACACTGAAGCTTTCTTT.

The V call is TRBV2, the J call TRBJ1-2; D not resolved. The germline V gene encodes CDR1 SNHLY and CDR2 FYNNEI. V lost 2 bases, J lost 7 bases, and 14 bases lay in between. The CDR3 is 14 residues long. In DNA, the CDR3 is TGTGCCAGCAGTGAACTTGCGGGGAATGGTGGCTACACCTTC. Protein sequence: CASSELAGNGGYTF.

This clone was seen a single time. This chain links TRBV28 with TRBJ2-3; 8 bases align to TRBD2. Germline V gene data show CDR1 as MDHEN and CDR2 as SYDVKM. This CDR3 spans 16 amino acids. Unmatched junction bases numbered 6, after V lost 0 bases and J lost 4 bases. The DNA of the CDR3 is TGTGCCAGCAGTTTATGGGCTAGCGGGCGCCCAGATACGCAGTATTTT. Encoded protein: CASSLWASGRPDTQYF.

Comment on this clone: The same CDR3 arises from other DNA sequences in this sample as well. The chain links TRBV6-5 to TRBJ2-1; possible D gene TRBD2, 6 bases. V lost 2 bases and J lost 7, with 12 bases in between. The CDR3 extends over 14 amino acids. CDR1 and CDR2 from the germline V gene are MNHEY and SVGAGI. DNA for the CDR3: TGTGCCAGCAGTTACGGCGGGGCCGGAAATGAGCAGTTCTTC. This gives the protein CASSYGGAGNEQFF.

The gene calls are TRBV11-2 and TRBJ2-1, with 10 bases that match TRBD2. Germline V gene lookup returns CDR1 SGHAT and CDR2 FQNNGV. This CDR3 has 16 amino acids. V was pared by 7 bases and J by 5 bases, with 11 bases of the junction left unmatched. CDR3 sequence reads: CASTGLTSGRNNEQFF. The CDR3 DNA sequence: TGTGCCAGCACGGGTTTGACTAGCGGGCGGAACAATGAGCAGTTCTTC. Drawing the rest from reference TRBV11-2 and TRBJ2-1, the complete variable domain is EAGVAQSPRYKIIEKRQSVAFWCNPISGHATLYWYQQILGQGPKLLIQFQNNGVVDDSQLPKDRFSAERLKGVDSTLKIQPAKLEDSAVYLCASTGLTSGRNNEQFFGPGTRLTVL.

The chain employs TRBV7-6 and TRBJ2-1, with TRBD2 as a possible D gene (5 bases). V was trimmed by 1 base and J by 1 base, leaving 8 bases between them. Germline lookup yields CDR1 SGHVS and CDR2 FNYEAQ. The CDR3 sequence is 15 residues long. In nucleotides, the CDR3 is TGTGCCAGCAGCTTAGAAGCGGATTCCTACAATGAGCAGTTCTTC. Translation: CASSLEADSYNEQFF.

This clone has just one count. The chain uses TRBV27 and TRBJ2-7; 11 nucleotides align to TRBD1. The V gene end was trimmed by 6 bases and the J gene end by 1 base; junction bases not matched to a gene: 5. CDR1 and CDR2 from the germline V gene are MNHEY and SMNVEV (reference sequence). This CDR3 region has 15 residues. CDR3 region: CASRSGTGGSYEQYF. The DNA for the CDR3 is TGTGCCAGCAGGTCAGGGACAGGGGGTTCCTACGAGCAGTACTTC.

This sequence joins TRBV5-4 and TRBJ2-3; 7 bases are shared with TRBD2. V shed 3 bases and J 4 bases; nucleotides not matched to a gene: 20. CDR1 and CDR2 (germline): SGHNT, YYREEE (reference sequence). CDR3 length: 19 residues. The chain's CDR3 is CASSSSGTQREERPDTQYF. The CDR3 DNA follows: TGTGCCAGCAGCTCCTCCGGGACTCAGCGGGAAGAACGCCCAGATACGCAGTATTTT.